These 5 T cell receptor beta chains were all obtained from the same sample, sequenced in a study of blood T cells in healthy people across ages. Then a second PCR, running about 6 to 11 cycles, was carried out with a sample-barcoded 5' primer and a J-beta primer mix. TCRdb independently ran MiXCR on the 5' RACE reads; one entry per CDR3 protein. The sample lists around 1.5 million distinct CDR3 sequences, approximately 63% occurring once. Sequencing was carried out using blood. The source of these receptors is a man aged 18-30 years in good health.

This clonotype was seen only a few times. The chain uses TRBV5-1 and TRBJ2-1, with D perhaps matching TRBD1 or TRBD2 (5 bases each). V lost 3 bases, J lost 5 bases, and 9 bases lay in between. Germline V gives CDR1 SGHRS, CDR2 YFSETQ. There are 13 residues in the CDR3. CDR3 protein: CASSWGWNNEQFF. The CDR3 coding sequence is TGCGCCAGCAGCTGGGGGTGGAACAATGAGCAGTTCTTC.

The genes are TRBV20-1 and TRBJ2-4, with D possibly being TRBD2 (5 bases). Gene TRBJ2-5 matches the end of the DNA better, so the J call may be wrong. The CDR3 is 12 amino acids. Germline assignment: CDR1 DFQATT and CDR2 SNEGSKA (reference sequence). In nucleotides, the CDR3 is TGCAGTGCTCCCTTCGGAGGCGAGACCCAGTACTTC. Encoded protein: CSAPFGGETQYF.

This clonotype has just one count. The chain links TRBV5-1 to TRBJ1-2; D gene ambiguous. V lost 0 bases to trimming and J lost 3 bases, with 12 bases between them. Germline V gene data show CDR1 as SGHRS and CDR2 as YFSETQ. CDR3 length: 15 amino acids. CDR3: CASSLGATPDYGYTF. CDR3 nucleotide sequence: TGCGCCAGCAGCTTGGGGGCCACCCCCGACTATGGCTACACCTTC.

The CDR3 here is CASSYGTSLFDEQFF. CDR3 in DNA: TGTGCCAGCAGTTACGGGACTTCCCTCTTTGATGAGCAGTTCTTC. V and J are TRBV6-2 or TRBV6-3 and TRBJ2-1; D perhaps matches TRBD2 (6 bases). V was clipped by 2 bases and J by 8 bases, with 16 bases between them. The CDR3 length is 15 residues. Germline values: CDR1 MNHEY, CDR2 SVGEGT.

This chain uses TRBV10-3 with TRBJ2-1, with TRBD2 as a possible D gene (7 bases). There are 16 residues in the CDR3. V shed 5 bases and J shed 6 bases, with 20 bases lying between them. Per the germline V gene, CDR1 is ENHRY and CDR2 is SYGVKD. CDR3 sequence reads: CAISSTGGGVGNEQFF. The CDR3 nucleotides are TGTGCCATCAGTTCAACCGGAGGGGGGGTGGGCAATGAGCAGTTCTTC.